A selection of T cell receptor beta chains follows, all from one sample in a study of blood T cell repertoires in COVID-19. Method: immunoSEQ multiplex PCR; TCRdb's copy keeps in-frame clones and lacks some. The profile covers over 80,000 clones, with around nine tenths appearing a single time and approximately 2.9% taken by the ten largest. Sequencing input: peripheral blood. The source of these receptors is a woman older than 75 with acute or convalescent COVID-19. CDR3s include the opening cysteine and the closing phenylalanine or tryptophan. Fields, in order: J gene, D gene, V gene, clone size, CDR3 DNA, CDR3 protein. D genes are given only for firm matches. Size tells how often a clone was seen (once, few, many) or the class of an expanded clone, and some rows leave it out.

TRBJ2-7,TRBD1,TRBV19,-,TGTGCCAGTAGTATGCGGGACAGGGATTCCTACGAGCAGTACTTC,CASSMRDRDSYEQYF
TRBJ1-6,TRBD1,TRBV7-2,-,TGTGCCAGCAGCGCACAGGGGGCACGTAATTCACCCCTCCACTTT,CASSAQGARNSPLHF
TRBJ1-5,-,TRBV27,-,TGTGCCAGCAGTTTCCGCGATCAGCCCCAGCATTTT,CASSFRDQPQHF
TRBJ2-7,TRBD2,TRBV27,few,TGTGCCAGCAGTTCCGGACTAGCTCAGTACGAGCAGTACTTC,CASSSGLAQYEQYF
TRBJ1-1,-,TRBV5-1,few,TGCGCCAGCAGACAGGAGCCTAACACTGAAGCTTTCTTT,CASRQEPNTEAFF
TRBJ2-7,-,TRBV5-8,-,TGTGCCAGCAGCTCCCCCCCGGGTACCTACGAGCAGTACTTC,CASSSPPGTYEQYF
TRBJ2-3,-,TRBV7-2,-,TGTGCCAGCAGCTCATTAGCCGGAGGTTATCAGTATTTT,CASSSLAGGYQYF
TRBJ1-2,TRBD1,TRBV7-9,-,TGTGCCAGCAGCCTAGGACAGGGGAGCTATGGCTACACCTTC,CASSLGQGSYGYTF
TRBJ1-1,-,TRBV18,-,TGTGCCAGCTCACCTTTTCAGGAGGGTGGCACTGAAGCTTTCTTT,CASSPFQEGGTEAFF
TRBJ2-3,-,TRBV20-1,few,TGCAGTGCTAGCCGGGGAGATACGCAGTATTTT,CSASRGDTQYF
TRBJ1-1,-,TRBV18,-,TGTGCCAGCTCACCCGCATTGGGCTACACTGAAGCTTTCTTT,CASSPALGYTEAFF
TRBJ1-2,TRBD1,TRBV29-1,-,TGCAGCGGACGGACAGGGGGGAGCTATGGCTACACCTTC,CSGRTGGSYGYTF
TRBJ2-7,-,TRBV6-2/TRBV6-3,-,TGTGCCAGCAGTTACAAACACAGACCCTACGAGCAGTACTTC,CASSYKHRPYEQYF
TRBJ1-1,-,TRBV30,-,TGTGCCTGGCAATCTCAGGGGATAAACACTGAAGCTTTCTTT,CAWQSQGINTEAFF
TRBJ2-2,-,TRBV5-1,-,TGCGCCAGCAGCTTGGAAGGGGCTGGTACCGGGGAGCTGTTTTTT,CASSLEGAGTGELFF
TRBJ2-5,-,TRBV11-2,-,TGTGCCAGCAGTCCCAGGGGTGGGGAGACCCAGTACTTC,CASSPRGGETQYF
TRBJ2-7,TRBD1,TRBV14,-,TGTGCCAGCAGCCAAGGTTGGGCCGGACAGGGGGCGCGTTCCTACGAGCAGTACTTC,CASSQGWAGQGARSYEQYF
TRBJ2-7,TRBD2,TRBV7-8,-,TGTGCCAGCAGCCCGTGGGTTAGCGGGGGGTACTCCTACGAGCAGTACTTC,CASSPWVSGGYSYEQYF
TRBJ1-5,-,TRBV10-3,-,TGTGCCATCAGTGAATTCAAACAGGGAGGCAATCAGCCCCAGCATTTT,CAISEFKQGGNQPQHF
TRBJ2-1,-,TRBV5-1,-,TGCGCCAGCAGTGGACAGAGCTCCTACAATGAGCAGTTCTTC,CASSGQSSYNEQFF
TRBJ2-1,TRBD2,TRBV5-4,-,TGTGCCAGCAGCACAGACTTAGGACTAGCGGGATCCCCGCAGTACAATGAGCAGTTCTTC,CASSTDLGLAGSPQYNEQFF
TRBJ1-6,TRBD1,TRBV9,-,TGTGCCAGCAGCGTGCACCAGGGGGTAGATAATTCACCCCTCCACTTT,CASSVHQGVDNSPLHF
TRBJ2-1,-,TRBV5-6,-,TGTGCCAGCACCCGAGGACAGACCTACAATGAGCAGTTCTTC,CASTRGQTYNEQFF
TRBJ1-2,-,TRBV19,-,TGTGCCAGTAGAACCCCAGGGAGGAGCTATGGCTACACCTTC,CASRTPGRSYGYTF
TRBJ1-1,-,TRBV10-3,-,TGTGCCATCAGCTCAGGGGTCGAAACTGAAGCTTTCTTT,CAISSGVETEAFF
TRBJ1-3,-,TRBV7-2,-,TGTGCCAGCAGCTCGAGACCAGGACTTGGAAACACCATATATTTT,CASSSRPGLGNTIYF
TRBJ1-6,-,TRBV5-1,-,TGCGCCAGCAGCTTACGGGACACGACGTATAATTCACCCCTCCACTTT,CASSLRDTTYNSPLHF
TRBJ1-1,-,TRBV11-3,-,TGTGCCAGCAGCTGGGGGGTGAACACTGAAGCTTTCTTT,CASSWGVNTEAFF
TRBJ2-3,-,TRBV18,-,TGTGCCAGCTCGGTAGTCGGCCAGGGGATCGGCACAGATACGCAGTATTTT,CASSVVGQGIGTDTQYF
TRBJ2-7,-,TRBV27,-,TGTGCCAGCAGACCGTCCGGGAACCCCTACGAGCAGTACTTC,CASRPSGNPYEQYF
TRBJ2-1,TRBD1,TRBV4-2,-,TGTGCCAGCAGCCTATCGGACAGGGATGACAATGAGCAGTTCTTC,CASSLSDRDDNEQFF